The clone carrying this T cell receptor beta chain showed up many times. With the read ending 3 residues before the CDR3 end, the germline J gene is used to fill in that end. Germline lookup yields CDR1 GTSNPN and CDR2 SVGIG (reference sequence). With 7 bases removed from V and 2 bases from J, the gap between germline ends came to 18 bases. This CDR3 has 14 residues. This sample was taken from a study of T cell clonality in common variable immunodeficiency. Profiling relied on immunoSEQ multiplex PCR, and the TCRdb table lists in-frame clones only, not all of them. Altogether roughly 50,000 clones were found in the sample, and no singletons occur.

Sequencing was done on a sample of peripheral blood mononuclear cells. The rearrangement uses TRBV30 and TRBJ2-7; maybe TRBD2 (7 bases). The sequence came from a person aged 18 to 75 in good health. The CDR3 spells CALRGIAGTYEQYF. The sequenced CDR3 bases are TGTGCCTTAAGGGGGATAGCGGGTACCTACGAG.